This T cell receptor (beta chain) originates from a study of CD8+ T cells in alopecia areata (dated by TCRdb to between 2018 and 2020). Notes on the research overall: Treated patients were enrolled in an open-label pilot trial of oral tofacitinib, 5 to 10 mg twice daily, for moderate-to-severe alopecia areata. High-throughput TCRbeta sequencing was used to examine T cell clonal expansion in alopecia areata in both the C3H/HeJ mouse model and human patients. Human TCRbeta sequencing covered scalp tissue and sorted CD4+ and CD8+ peripheral blood T cells from patchy and totalis/universalis alopecia areata patients and healthy controls. RNA was obtained with the PAXgene miRNA kit for fixed scalp, the miRNeasy kit for PBMCs, and the RNeasy kit for mouse skin. Biopsies were taken from tofacitinib-treated patients at baseline and again at 4 and 24 weeks into treatment, and several of those patients also had a later scalp biopsy. Tofacitinib was given for 6 to 18 months, followed by 6 months of follow-up off drug to assess delayed response and recurrence. Scalp clonality was compared among normal scalp (n=4), patchy alopecia areata scalp (n=8), and alopecia totalis/universalis scalp (n=8). TCRbeta CDR3 regions were amplified by immunoSEQ multiplex PCR with 35 Vbeta forward and 13 Jbeta reverse primers.

The library relied on the immunoSEQ multiplex PCR assay. RNA was extracted from all samples and reverse transcribed into cDNA, which served as template for TCR sequencing. First-strand cDNA was synthesized using SuperScript III with a 2:1 mix of oligo-dT and random hexamers. A synthetic immune receptor repertoire was used to gauge amplification bias, and whatever bias remained was removed computationally. As for how the authors treated the data: Raw reads were preprocessed for error removal, and CDR3 was defined according to IMGT conventions as running from the conserved cysteine to phenylalanine. Clonality was calculated as 1 minus Shannon entropy normalized by log2 of the number of productive unique TCRs. Whether each scalp clone was CD4 or CD8 was inferred by checking scalp TCRbeta sequences against the CD4 and CD8 repertoires from sorted blood. The table comes from immuneACCESS by way of TCRdb, which keeps in-frame sequences with V and J called. Part of the clones is missing from these tables; in studies checked, under half for an unresolved V gene and the rest for unknown reasons. That table is the source of V, J and clone size, and D and trimming were worked out from the DNA. The table for this sample lists around 140,000 clones; 87% of them were counted only once. Jointly, the top ten make up roughly 16% of the sample.

A note on this clone: Its antigen remains undetermined. No per-base quality is available; no much larger clone lies one base away.

The germline V gene supplies CDR1 SQVTM and CDR2 ANQGSEA. The CDR3 measures 12 amino acids from cysteine to phenylalanine. The DNA shown is the 36-base CDR3, in frame from base 1. V is pared back by 6 bases and J by 6 bases, with 12 bases lying between the germline termini. What the research found in general, with its limitations: Compared with mice, TCR sequences shared between patients were less clear, possibly partly because of HLA diversity across the patient population. Scalp TCR repertoire analysis is complicated because resident alphabeta T cells in normal human skin are also sequenced, whereas mouse skin is dominated by gammadelta T cells. Lesional scalp, especially in alopecia totalis/universalis, showed higher clonality and more expanded CD8+ clones than normal scalp, suggesting antigenic drive.

Explained via the paper, the time point label denotes: baseline before oral tofacitinib. Lesional scalp punch biopsies and peripheral blood were collected from alopecia areata patients. PBMCs were isolated by density centrifugation and stained for CD3, CD4 and CD8, and CD4+ and CD8+ T cells were sorted on a FACSAria. The origin of this receptor is a human donor with alopecia areata. The chain links TRBV29-1 with TRBJ2-1, with the D gene call left open. The sample here was CD8+ T cells sorted from blood, taken at week 0. CDR3 region: CSVGRVGNEQFF. The sequence in DNA is TGCAGCGTAGGACGGGTCGGCAATGAGCAGTTCTTC.